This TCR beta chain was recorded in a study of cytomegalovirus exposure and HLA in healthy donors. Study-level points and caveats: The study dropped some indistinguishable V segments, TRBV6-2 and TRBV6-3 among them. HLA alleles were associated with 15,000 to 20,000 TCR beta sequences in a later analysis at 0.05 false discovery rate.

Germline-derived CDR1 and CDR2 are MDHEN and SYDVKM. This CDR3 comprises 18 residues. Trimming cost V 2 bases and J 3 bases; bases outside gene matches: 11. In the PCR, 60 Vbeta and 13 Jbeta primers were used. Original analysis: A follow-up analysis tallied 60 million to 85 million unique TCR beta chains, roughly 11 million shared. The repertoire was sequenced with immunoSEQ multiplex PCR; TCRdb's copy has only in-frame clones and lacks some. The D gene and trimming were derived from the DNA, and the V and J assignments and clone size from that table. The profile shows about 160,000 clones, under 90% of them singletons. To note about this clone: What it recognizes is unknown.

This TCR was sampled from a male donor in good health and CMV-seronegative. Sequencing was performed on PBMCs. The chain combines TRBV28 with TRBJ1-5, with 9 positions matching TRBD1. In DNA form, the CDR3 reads TGTGCCAGCAGTTTACTTTCCGGGACAGGGAAAATCAATCAGCCCCAGCATTTT. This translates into CASSLLSGTGKINQPQHF.